Here is one T cell receptor beta chain with its context. The method was immunoSEQ multiplex PCR; TCRdb's version includes in-frame clones alone and lacks a portion of them. Among more than 300,000 clones, under 85% were seen once, and the ten largest hold around 5.1%. This record belongs to a study of blood T cell repertoires in COVID-19. The junction had 3 bases not matched to a gene; V was cut back by 7 bases and J by 2 bases. The CDR3 is 13 residues long. CDR1 is LNHDA and CDR2 is SQIVND in the germline V gene (reference sequence). This TCR was recovered from a woman aged 50 to 60 who had recovered from COVID-19. What was sequenced was PBMCs or T cells enriched from blood (not recorded which). The V gene is TRBV19, the J gene TRBJ2-7; TRBD2 matches at 9 bases. In DNA form, the CDR3 reads TGTGCCAGTAAGGGACTAGCAGCCTACGAGCAGTACTTC. Translated, it gives CASKGLAAYEQYF.